The 27 T cell receptor beta chains below were found in one sample sequenced in a study of CD8 T cells in Susac syndrome. Reverse transcription of roughly 0.5 to 1 ug RNA was performed with random hexamers. MiXCR was run by TCRdb on the immunoSEQ multiplex PCR reads, yielding one entry per CDR3 protein. Seen here are a few hundred thousand distinct CDR3 sequences, about 95% observed once, and the top ten hold 0.15% to 0.2%. Sequenced sample: CD4+ T cells from PBMCs. These receptors all come from a human donor with Susac syndrome.

This sequence joins TRBV20-1 and TRBJ2-2; D might be TRBD2 (6 bases). Germline loops: CDR1 DFQATT, CDR2 SNEGSKA (reference sequence). With 4 bases removed from V and 3 bases from J, the gap between germline ends came to 21 bases. The CDR3 loop spans 17 amino acids. The CDR3 coding sequence is TGCAGTGCTAAGGCGCACTCCGGGGACTTCCACACCGGGGAGCTGTTTTTT. It specifies CSAKAHSGDFHTGELFF.

The V and J genes are TRBV19 and TRBJ1-5; perhaps TRBD1 as D (5 bases). Germline V lookup: CDR1 LNHDA, CDR2 SQIVND (reference sequence). The CDR3 has 15 residues. V was clipped by 2 bases and J by 6 bases, with 14 bases between them. The CDR3, as DNA: TGTGCCAGTAGTATACGGGGCCAGGCCACTCAGCCCCAGCATTTT. This translates into CASSIRGQATQPQHF.

The chain employs TRBV20-1 and TRBJ1-2; the match to TRBD1 covers 7 bases. This CDR3 comprises 13 residues. The germline CDR1 and CDR2 sequences are DFQATT and SNEGSKA (reference sequence). The V and J ends lost 0 bases and 8 bases, in that order; junction bases with no gene match: 6. CDR3 coding DNA: TGCAGTGCTAGAGATGAGGGGGCGTTAGGCTACACCTTC. Its translation: CSARDEGALGYTF.

The chain couples TRBV4-3 to TRBJ1-2; weak D call: TRBD1 (5 bases). Per germline, CDR1 LGHNA and CDR2 YSLEER. This CDR3 contains 17 residues. V dropped 0 bases and J dropped 4 bases, with 18 bases sitting between them. The CDR3 is CASSQDLSSRGVYGYTF. The CDR3 DNA follows: TGCGCCAGCAGCCAAGATTTAAGTTCACGAGGGGTCTATGGCTACACCTTC.

This clonotype is a singleton in its sample. This sequence joins TRBV5-1 and TRBJ2-7; D unclear. The CDR3 is 16 residues long. Trimming cost V 0 bases and J 2 bases, with 15 bases left between them. CDR1 and CDR2 (germline): SGHRS, YFSETQ. The CDR3 region has the DNA TGCGCCAGCAGCTTGGGCCCAGGACGGAAGACCTACGAGCAGTACTTC. Protein: CASSLGPGRKTYEQYF.

The chain combines TRBV30 with TRBJ1-2; a possible D gene is TRBD1 (5 bases). CDR1 is GTSNPN, CDR2 SVGIG, per germline (reference sequence). The length of the CDR3 is 14 residues. V lost 0 bases, J lost 0 bases, and 8 bases lay in between. The CDR3 sequence: CAWSVGGPNYGYTF. The CDR3 DNA follows: TGTGCCTGGAGTGTTGGGGGACCTAACTATGGCTACACCTTC.

V is TRBV27 and J is TRBJ1-5; 8 bases align to TRBD1. The CDR3 totals 13 residues. The germline gives CDR1 MNHEY, CDR2 SMNVEV (reference sequence). V lost 6 bases, J lost 8 bases, and 6 bases stayed unmatched. This chain's CDR3 is CASSMTGEKPQHF. Written as DNA, the CDR3 is TGTGCCAGCAGCATGACAGGGGAAAAGCCCCAGCATTTT.

J is TRBJ1-1 and V is TRBV30, with a weak D call TRBD1 (5 bases). Germline V gene sequence: CDR1 GTSNPN, CDR2 SVGIG (reference sequence). CDR3 length: 13 amino acids. Trimming stripped 0 bases from V and 5 bases from J, with 10 bases between. In DNA, the CDR3 is TGTGCCTGGAGTGTAAAGGGGTATACTGAAGCTTTCTTT. It encodes CAWSVKGYTEAFF.

The chain combines TRBV9 with TRBJ2-3; perhaps TRBD2 as D (7 bases). The germline CDR1 and CDR2 sequences are SGDLS and YYNGEE. V lost 0 bases and J lost 0, with 11 bases in between. The CDR3 is 16 amino acids. CDR3: CASSVDGGASTDTQYF. The CDR3, as DNA: TGTGCCAGCAGCGTAGATGGGGGGGCTAGCACAGATACGCAGTATTTT.

CDR3 in amino acids: CASSYDSYEQYF. For the CDR3, the DNA is TGTGCCAGCAGTTATGACTCCTACGAGCAGTACTTC. The rearrangement uses TRBV6-2 or TRBV6-3 and TRBJ2-7; no firm D call. This CDR3 has 12 residues. The germline V and J ends were trimmed by 3 bases and 0 bases, with 3 bases remaining between them. Germline CDR1 MNHEY, CDR2 SVGEGT.

J is TRBJ1-1 and V is TRBV20-1, with 8 bases aligning to TRBD1. With 3 bases clipped from V and 3 bases from J, the junction kept 6 bases outside the gene matches. The CDR3 is made up of 14 amino acids. Germline V gene data show CDR1 as DFQATT and CDR2 as SNEGSKA (reference sequence). The CDR3 coding sequence is TGCAGTGCTAGTAGGGCAGGGGGCGACACTGAAGCTTTCTTT. It is translated as CSASRAGGDTEAFF.

The chain is built from TRBV12-3 or TRBV12-4 and TRBJ2-5; maybe TRBD2 (5 bases). The length of the CDR3 is 14 residues. The V gene lost 4 bases and the J gene lost 3 bases, with 12 bases spanning the gap. CDR3 nucleotides: TGTGCCAGCAGTTACCGCACCGGGGAAGAGACCCAGTACTTC. Its protein product is CASSYRTGEETQYF.

This chain connects TRBV14 to TRBJ1-6; 11 nucleotides agree with TRBD1. Trimming at V came to 4 bases and at J to 8 bases, leaving 4 bases not matched to a gene. The germline V gene has CDR1 SGHDN and CDR2 FVKESK. The CDR3 has 15 amino acids. The CDR3 sequence: CASSLGTGGHSPLHF. The CDR3 DNA is TGTGCCAGCAGCCTAGGGACAGGGGGACATTCACCCCTCCACTTT.

The rearrangement uses TRBV10-3 and TRBJ2-3; 8 bases are shared with TRBD1. The CDR3 spans 13 residues. CDR1 is ENHRY, CDR2 SYGVKD, per germline. With V trimmed by 7 bases and J by 1 base, 1 base remained unmatched. CDR3 nucleotide sequence: TGTGCCATCAAGGGACAGGGCACAGATACGCAGTATTTT. Amino acid sequence: CAIKGQGTDTQYF.

This chain connects TRBV28 to TRBJ1-2, with unresolved D. V was pared by 6 bases and J by 4 bases, with 12 bases between. The germline gives CDR1 MDHEN, CDR2 SYDVKM. The CDR3 is 13 amino acids. CDR3 region: CASSPYRAYGYTF. In nucleotides, the CDR3 is TGTGCCAGCAGCCCCTATAGAGCCTATGGCTACACCTTC.

This chain joins TRBV4-1 and TRBJ1-2, with TRBD1 matching 8 bases. V dropped 4 bases and J dropped 8; count of bases not matched to a gene: 9. Germline lookup yields CDR1 MGHRA and CDR2 YSYEKL. This CDR3 is 14 amino acids long. This CDR3 is CASSPSGTGRGYTF. In DNA, the CDR3 is TGCGCCAGCAGCCCCTCCGGGACAGGACGGGGCTACACCTTC.

This chain joins TRBV7-2 and TRBJ2-7, with D perhaps TRBD1 (6 bases). The V and J ends lost 4 bases and 7 bases respectively, with 14 bases between them. In germline, CDR1 is SGHTA, CDR2 FQGNSA. The CDR3 sequence is 13 residues long. CDR3 sequence: CASSWTTGYEQYF. The CDR3 region has the DNA TGTGCCAGCAGCTGGACCACAGGGTATGAGCAGTACTTC. Full variable domain (missing parts from reference TRBV7-2 and TRBJ2-7): GAGVSQSPSNKVTEKGKDVELRCDPISGHTALYWYRQSLGQGLEFLIYFQGNSAPDKSGLPSDRFSAERTGGSVSTLTIQRTQQEDSAVYLCASSWTTGYEQYFGPGTRLTVT.

The chain combines TRBV15 with TRBJ2-3; 7 nucleotides align to TRBD1. Trimming took 3 bases from V and 4 from J; bases not matched to a gene: 4. Germline V CDR1 and CDR2: LNHNV, YYDKDF (reference sequence). This CDR3 is built from 14 residues. CDR3 sequence (DNA): TGTGCCACCAGCAGGGGGACAGCCTCAGATACGCAGTATTTT. It is translated as CATSRGTASDTQYF.

J is TRBJ1-2 and V is TRBV18, with TRBD1 matching over 8 bases. The CDR3 is 14 amino acids. The V gene's germline CDR1 is KGHSH and CDR2 LQKENI. The ends lost 3 bases at V and 8 bases at J; junction bases unmatched: 8. CDR3 in DNA: TGTGCCAGCTCACCCGGACAGGGACATCGGGGCTACACCTTC. Translation gives CASSPGQGHRGYTF.

The chain combines TRBV6-2 or TRBV6-3 with TRBJ1-5; 10 bases fit TRBD1. This CDR3 comprises 22 residues. The germline CDR1 and CDR2 sequences are MNHEY and SVGEGT. The V segment lost 6 bases and the J segment 0 bases; nucleotides outside the gene matches: 23. CDR3 sequence (DNA): TGTGCCAGCAGCTCTACCCGAGCCATCCGGGACAGGGGCAACAATAGCAATCAGCCCCAGCATTTT. Translating gives CASSSTRAIRDRGNNSNQPQHF.

V usage is TRBV4-3 and J usage is TRBJ1-1; 7 bases are shared with TRBD1. The CDR3 length is 13 residues. V was pared by 4 bases and J by 8 bases, with 7 bases of the junction left unmatched. Germline V gene lookup returns CDR1 LGHNA and CDR2 YSLEER. CDR3 loop: CASSRVEGAEAFF. CDR3 DNA sequence: TGCGCCAGCAGCCGGGTGGAGGGGGCCGAAGCTTTCTTT.

This clonotype was recorded only once. The rearrangement links TRBV4-3 to TRBJ2-3; 12 nucleotides agree with TRBD2. V was clipped by 4 bases and J by 1 base; unmatched bases: 12. CDR3 length equals 19 residues. In germline, CDR1 is LGHNA, CDR2 YSLEER. CDR3 protein: CASSRRLAGEGLGTDTQYF. DNA for the CDR3: TGCGCCAGCAGCCGCCGACTAGCGGGGGAGGGCCTCGGCACAGATACGCAGTATTTT.

This chain joins TRBV24-1 and TRBJ2-1, with 9 bases that match TRBD1. The CDR3 length is 14 residues. Germline V gene lookup returns CDR1 KGHDR and CDR2 SFDVKD. The ends lost 4 bases at V and 5 bases at J; junction bases unmatched: 2. Here the CDR3 reads CATSDRTGDNEQFF. CDR3 sequence (DNA): TGTGCCACCAGTGACCGGACAGGGGACAATGAGCAGTTCTTC.

The gene calls are TRBV2 and TRBJ1-5; a possible D gene is TRBD1 (5 bases). Trimming took 0 bases from V and 4 from J, leaving 16 bases between them. CDR3 length equals 17 residues. Germline V gives CDR1 SNHLY, CDR2 FYNNEI. This CDR3 is CASSEAENRGPNQPQHF. The CDR3 region has the DNA TGTGCCAGCAGTGAAGCAGAGAACCGGGGCCCGAATCAGCCCCAGCATTTT.

This clonotype was recorded only once. This chain joins TRBV14 and TRBJ2-1; TRBD1 might be the D (6 bases). V was trimmed by 6 bases and J by 0 bases, leaving 21 bases between them. Germline CDR1 is SGHDN and CDR2 is FVKESK. This CDR3 contains 18 residues. CDR3 region: CASSRRGRGSSSYNEQFF. The DNA for the CDR3 is TGTGCCAGCAGTCGACGAGGCAGGGGATCGAGCTCCTACAATGAGCAGTTCTTC.

V and J are TRBV19 and TRBJ1-2; D unresolved. Germline CDR1 and CDR2: LNHDA and SQIVND (reference sequence). CDR3 length: 16 residues. Trimming cost V 5 bases and J 0 bases, with 16 bases left between them. The CDR3 region is CASSPSSDPSNYGYTF. CDR3 DNA: TGTGCCAGTAGTCCCTCATCGGATCCTTCTAACTATGGCTACACCTTC.

The chain couples TRBV20-1 to TRBJ2-7; TRBD1 is a possible D gene (5 bases). Germline assignment: CDR1 DFQATT and CDR2 SNEGSKA (reference sequence). The V gene lost 6 bases and the J gene lost 0 bases, with 12 bases spanning the gap. The CDR3 has 13 amino acids. CDR3 amino acids: CSAGAPSSYEQYF. In DNA form, the CDR3 reads TGCAGTGCAGGGGCTCCGAGCTCCTACGAGCAGTACTTC.